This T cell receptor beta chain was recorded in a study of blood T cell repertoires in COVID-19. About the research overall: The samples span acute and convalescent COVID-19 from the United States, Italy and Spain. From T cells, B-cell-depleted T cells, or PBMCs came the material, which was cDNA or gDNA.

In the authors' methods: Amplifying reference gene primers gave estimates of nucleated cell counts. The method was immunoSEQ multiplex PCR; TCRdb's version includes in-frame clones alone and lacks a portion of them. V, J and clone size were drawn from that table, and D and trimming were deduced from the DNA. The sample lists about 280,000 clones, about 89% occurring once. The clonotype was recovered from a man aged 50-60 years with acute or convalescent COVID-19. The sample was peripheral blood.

This CDR3 reads CASSPGAVMNTEAFF. For the CDR3, the DNA is TGTGCCAGCTCACCAGGGGCCGTGATGAACACTGAAGCTTTCTTT. The J gene is TRBJ1-1, the V gene TRBV18; D perhaps matches TRBD1 (5 bases). This CDR3 region has 15 residues. V lost 2 bases, J lost 0 bases, and 10 bases lay in between. In germline, CDR1 is KGHSH, CDR2 LQKENI.